The source of this T cell receptor (beta chain) is a study of blood T cell repertoires in COVID-19. This CDR3 contains 18 residues. V was trimmed by 0 bases and J by 3 bases, leaving 18 bases between them. Germline V gene sequence: CDR1 SGHDN, CDR2 FVKESK. Assay: immunoSEQ multiplex PCR; the TCRdb copy retains only in-frame clones and omits some. The top ten hold approximately 8% of the sample, which has about 160,000 clones, about 74% seen once. The TCR sequence derives from a man aged 60 to 69 with acute or convalescent COVID-19. Sequenced input: peripheral blood. The chain has TRBV14 and TRBJ2-1; weak D call: TRBD1 (6 bases). CDR3 sequence: CASSQDLKRGISYNEQFF. The CDR3, as DNA: TGTGCCAGCAGCCAAGATCTGAAGAGGGGGATAAGCTACAATGAGCAGTTCTTC. Complete variable domain (other parts from reference TRBV14 and TRBJ2-1): EAGVTQFPSHSVIEKGQTVTLRCDPISGHDNLYWYRRVMGKEIKFLLHFVKESKQDESGMPNNRFLAERTGGTYSTLKVQPAELEDSGVYFCASSQDLKRGISYNEQFFGPGTRLTVL.